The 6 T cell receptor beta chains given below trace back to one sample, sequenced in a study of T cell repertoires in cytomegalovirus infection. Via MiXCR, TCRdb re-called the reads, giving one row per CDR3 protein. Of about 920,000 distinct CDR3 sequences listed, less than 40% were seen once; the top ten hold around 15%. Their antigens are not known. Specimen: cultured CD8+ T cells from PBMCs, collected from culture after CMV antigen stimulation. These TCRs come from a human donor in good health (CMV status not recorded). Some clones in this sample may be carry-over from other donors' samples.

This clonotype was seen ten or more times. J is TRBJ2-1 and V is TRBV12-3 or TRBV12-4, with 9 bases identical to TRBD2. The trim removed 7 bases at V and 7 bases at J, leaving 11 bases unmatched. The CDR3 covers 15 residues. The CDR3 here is CASTDSGGLGNEQFF. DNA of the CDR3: TGTGCCAGCACCGATAGCGGGGGCCTTGGGAATGAGCAGTTCTTC.

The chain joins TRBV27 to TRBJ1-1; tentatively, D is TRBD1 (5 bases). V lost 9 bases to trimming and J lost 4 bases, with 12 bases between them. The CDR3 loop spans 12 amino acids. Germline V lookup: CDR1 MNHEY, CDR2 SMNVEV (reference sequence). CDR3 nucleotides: TGTGCCAGTAGAACCGGGGCCACTGAAGCTTTCTTT. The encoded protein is CASRTGATEAFF.

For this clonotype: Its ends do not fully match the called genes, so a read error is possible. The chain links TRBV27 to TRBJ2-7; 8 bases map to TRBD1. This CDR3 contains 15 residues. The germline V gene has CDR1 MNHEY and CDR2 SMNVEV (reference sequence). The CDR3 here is CASSFARGRGYEQYF. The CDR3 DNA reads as TGCGCCAGCAGTTTTGCCAGGGGGCGCGGGTACGAGCAGTACTTC.

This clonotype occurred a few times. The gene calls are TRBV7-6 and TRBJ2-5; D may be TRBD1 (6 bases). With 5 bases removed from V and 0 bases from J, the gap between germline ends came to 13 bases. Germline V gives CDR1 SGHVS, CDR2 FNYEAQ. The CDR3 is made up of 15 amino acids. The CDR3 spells CASSPRTEYQETQYF. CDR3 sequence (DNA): TGTGCCAGCAGCCCACGGACAGAGTACCAAGAGACCCAGTACTTC.

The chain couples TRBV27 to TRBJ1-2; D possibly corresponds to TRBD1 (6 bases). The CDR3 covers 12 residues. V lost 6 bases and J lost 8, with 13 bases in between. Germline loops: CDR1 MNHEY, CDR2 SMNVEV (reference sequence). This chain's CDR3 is CASRQGLGGYTF. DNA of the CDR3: TGTGCCAGCAGACAGGGCCTAGGAGGCTACACCTTC.

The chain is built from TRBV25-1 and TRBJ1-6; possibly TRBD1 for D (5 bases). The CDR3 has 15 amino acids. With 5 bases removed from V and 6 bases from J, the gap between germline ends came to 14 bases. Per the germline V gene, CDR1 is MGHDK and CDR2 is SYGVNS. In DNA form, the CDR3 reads TGTGCCAGCAGTCCCCTGGGGGGGGTTAATTCACCCCTCCACTTT. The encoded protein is CASSPLGGVNSPLHF. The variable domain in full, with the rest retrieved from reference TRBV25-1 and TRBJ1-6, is EADIYQTPRYLVIGTGKKITLECSQTMGHDKMYWYQQDPGMELHLIHYSYGVNSTEKGDLSSESTVSRIRTEHFPLTLESARPSHTSQYLCASSPLGGVNSPLHFGNGTRLTVT.